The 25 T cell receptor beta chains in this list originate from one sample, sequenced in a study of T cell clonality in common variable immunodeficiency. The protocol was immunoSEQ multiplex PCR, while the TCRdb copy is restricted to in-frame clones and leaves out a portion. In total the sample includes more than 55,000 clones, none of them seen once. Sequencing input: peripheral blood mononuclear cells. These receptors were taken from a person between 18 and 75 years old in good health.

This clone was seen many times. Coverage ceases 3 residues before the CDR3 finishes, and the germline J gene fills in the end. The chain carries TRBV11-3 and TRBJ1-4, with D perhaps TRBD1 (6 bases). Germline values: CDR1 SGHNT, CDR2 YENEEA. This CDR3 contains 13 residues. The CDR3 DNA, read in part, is TGTGCCAGCAGGAAGGCCATGGGGGCGGAA. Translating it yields CASRKAMGAE. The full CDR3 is CASRKAMGAELFF.

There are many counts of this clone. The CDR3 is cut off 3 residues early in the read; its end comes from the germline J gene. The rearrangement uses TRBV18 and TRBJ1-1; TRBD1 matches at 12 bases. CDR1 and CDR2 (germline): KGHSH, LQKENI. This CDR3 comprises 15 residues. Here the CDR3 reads CASSPLSGQGAEAFF. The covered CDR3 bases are TGTGCCAGCTCACCACTTTCGGGACAGGGGGCCGAA.

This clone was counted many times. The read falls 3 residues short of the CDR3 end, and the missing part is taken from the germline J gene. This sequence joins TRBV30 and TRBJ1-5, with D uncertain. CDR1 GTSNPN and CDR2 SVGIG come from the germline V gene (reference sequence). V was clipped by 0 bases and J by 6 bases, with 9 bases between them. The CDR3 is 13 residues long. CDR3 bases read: TGTGCCTGGAGTGTAGGAGCGGGTCAGCCC. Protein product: CAWSVGAGQP. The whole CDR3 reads CAWSVGAGQPQHF.

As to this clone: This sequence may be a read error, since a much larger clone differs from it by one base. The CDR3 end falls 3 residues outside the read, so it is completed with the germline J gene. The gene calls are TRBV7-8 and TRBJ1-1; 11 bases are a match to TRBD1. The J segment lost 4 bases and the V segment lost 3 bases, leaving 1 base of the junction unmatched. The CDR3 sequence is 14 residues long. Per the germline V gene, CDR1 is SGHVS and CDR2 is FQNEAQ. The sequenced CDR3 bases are TGTGCCAGCAGCTTCGGGACAGGGGGCACTGAA. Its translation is CASSFGTGGTE. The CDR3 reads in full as CASSFGTGGTEAFF.

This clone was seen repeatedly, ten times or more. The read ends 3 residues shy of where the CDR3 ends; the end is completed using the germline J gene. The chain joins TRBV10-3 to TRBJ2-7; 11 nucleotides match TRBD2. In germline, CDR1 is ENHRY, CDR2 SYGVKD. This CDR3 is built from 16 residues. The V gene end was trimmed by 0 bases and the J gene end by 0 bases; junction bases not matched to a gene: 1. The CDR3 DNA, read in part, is TGTGCCATCAGTGAGTCTGGGACTAGCGGCTCCTACGAG. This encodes CAISESGTSGSYE. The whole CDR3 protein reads CAISESGTSGSYEQYF.

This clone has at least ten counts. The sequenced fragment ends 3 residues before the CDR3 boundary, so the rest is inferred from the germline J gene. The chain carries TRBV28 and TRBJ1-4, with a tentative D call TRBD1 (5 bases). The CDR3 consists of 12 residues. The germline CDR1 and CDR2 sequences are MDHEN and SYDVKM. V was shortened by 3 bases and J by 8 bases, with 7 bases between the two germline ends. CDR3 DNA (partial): TGTGCCAGCAGTTTCTCAGGGGAAAAA. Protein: CASSFSGEK. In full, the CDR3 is CASSFSGEKLFF.

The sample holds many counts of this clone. The CDR3 is CASSRTSGNTDTQYF. CDR3 bases read: TGTGCCAGCAGCCGGACTAGCGGGAACACAGATACG. The chain recombines TRBV27 with TRBJ2-3; 12 bases align to TRBD2. The DNA ends 3 residues before the CDR3 does, and the rest of the CDR3 is filled in from the germline J gene. Germline values: CDR1 MNHEY, CDR2 SMNVEV (reference sequence). V lost 6 bases and J lost 2; bases outside the gene matches: 3. This CDR3 comprises 15 residues.

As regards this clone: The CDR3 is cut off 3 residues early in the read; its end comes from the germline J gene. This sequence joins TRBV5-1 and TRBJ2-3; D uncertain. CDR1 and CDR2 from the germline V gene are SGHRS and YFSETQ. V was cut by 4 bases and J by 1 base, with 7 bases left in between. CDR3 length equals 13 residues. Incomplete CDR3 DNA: TGCGCCAGCAGCCGGTACGGCACAGATACG. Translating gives CASSRYGTDT. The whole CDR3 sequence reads CASSRYGTDTQYF.

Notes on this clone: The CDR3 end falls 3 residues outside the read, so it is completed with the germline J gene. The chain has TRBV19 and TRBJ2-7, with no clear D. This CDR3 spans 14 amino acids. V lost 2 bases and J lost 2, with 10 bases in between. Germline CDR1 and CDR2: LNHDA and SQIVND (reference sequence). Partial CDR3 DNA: TGTGCCAGTAGTATAAGCCAAGCCCCCTACGAG. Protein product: CASSISQAPYE. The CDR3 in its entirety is CASSISQAPYEQYF.

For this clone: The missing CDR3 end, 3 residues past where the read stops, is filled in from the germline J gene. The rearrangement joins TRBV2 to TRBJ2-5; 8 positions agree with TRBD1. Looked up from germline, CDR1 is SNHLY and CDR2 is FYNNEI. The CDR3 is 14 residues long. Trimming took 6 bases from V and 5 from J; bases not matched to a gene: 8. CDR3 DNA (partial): TGTGCCAGCAGCCAGGACAGGGTTGGGGAGACC. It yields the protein CASSQDRVGET. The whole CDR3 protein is CASSQDRVGETQYF.

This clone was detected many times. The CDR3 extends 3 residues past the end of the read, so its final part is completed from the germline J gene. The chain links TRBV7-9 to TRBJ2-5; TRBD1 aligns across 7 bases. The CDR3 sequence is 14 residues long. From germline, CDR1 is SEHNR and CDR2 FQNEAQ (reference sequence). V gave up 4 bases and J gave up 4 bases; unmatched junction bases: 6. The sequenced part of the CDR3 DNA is TGTGCCAGCAGCTCCCAAAGGGGGCTAGAGACC. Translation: CASSSQRGLET. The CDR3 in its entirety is CASSSQRGLETQYF.

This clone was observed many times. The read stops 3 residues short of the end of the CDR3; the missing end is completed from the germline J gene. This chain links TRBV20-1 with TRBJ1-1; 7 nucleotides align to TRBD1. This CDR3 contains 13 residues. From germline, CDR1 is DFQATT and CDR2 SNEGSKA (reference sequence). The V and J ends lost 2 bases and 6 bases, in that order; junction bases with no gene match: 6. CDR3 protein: CSARSPGQPEAFF. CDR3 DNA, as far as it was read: TGCAGTGCTAGAAGCCCGGGACAGCCTGAA.

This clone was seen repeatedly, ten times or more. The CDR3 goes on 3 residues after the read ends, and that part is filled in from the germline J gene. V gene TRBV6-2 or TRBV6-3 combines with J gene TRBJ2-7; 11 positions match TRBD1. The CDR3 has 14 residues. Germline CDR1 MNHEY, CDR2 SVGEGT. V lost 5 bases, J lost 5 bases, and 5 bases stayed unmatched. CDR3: CASSPWTGGDEQYF. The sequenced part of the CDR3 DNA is TGTGCCAGCAGTCCATGGACAGGGGGCGACGAG.

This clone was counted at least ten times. CDR3 residues: CASSLGGGVDTEAFF. Incomplete CDR3 DNA: TGCGCCAGCAGCTTGGGAGGGGGTGTGGACACTGAA. J is TRBJ1-1 and V is TRBV5-1, with D perhaps matching TRBD1 (6 bases). The CDR3 extends 3 residues past the end of the read, so its final part is completed from the germline J gene. V was cut by 0 bases and J by 3 bases, with 12 bases left in between. The CDR3 spans 15 residues. Germline V gene lookup returns CDR1 SGHRS and CDR2 YFSETQ.

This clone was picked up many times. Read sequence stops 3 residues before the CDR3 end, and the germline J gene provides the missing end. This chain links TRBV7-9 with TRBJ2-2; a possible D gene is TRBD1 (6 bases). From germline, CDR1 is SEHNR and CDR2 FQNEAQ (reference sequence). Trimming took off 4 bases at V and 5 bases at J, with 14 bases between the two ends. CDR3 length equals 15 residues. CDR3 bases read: TGTGCCAGCAGCTCAGGCCGGGACACAACCGGGGAG. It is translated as CASSSGRDTTGE. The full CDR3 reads CASSSGRDTTGELFF.

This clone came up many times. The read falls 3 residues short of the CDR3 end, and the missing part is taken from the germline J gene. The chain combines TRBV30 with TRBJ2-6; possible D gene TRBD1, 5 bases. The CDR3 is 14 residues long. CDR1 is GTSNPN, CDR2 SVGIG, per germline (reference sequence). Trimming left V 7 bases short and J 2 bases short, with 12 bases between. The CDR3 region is CAFLRGAGANVLTF. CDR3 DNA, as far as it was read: TGTGCCTTTTTAAGGGGTGCTGGGGCCAACGTC.

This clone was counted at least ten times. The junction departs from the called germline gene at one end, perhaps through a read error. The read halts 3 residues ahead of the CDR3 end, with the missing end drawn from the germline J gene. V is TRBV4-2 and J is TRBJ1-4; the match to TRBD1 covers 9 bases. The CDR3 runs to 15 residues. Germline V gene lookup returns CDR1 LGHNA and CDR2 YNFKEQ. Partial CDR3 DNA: TGCGCCAGCAACCCCTCTGGACAGGGGAGTGAAAAA. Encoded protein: CASNPSGQGSEK. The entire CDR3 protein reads CASNPSGQGSEKLFF.

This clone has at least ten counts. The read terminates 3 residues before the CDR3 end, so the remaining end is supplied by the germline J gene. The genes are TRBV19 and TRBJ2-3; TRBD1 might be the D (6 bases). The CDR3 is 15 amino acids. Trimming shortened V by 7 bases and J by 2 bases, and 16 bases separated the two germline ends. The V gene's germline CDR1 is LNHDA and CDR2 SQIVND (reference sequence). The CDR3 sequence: CASKVGRGSTDTQYF. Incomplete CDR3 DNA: TGTGCCAGTAAGGTAGGCAGGGGATCCACAGATACG.

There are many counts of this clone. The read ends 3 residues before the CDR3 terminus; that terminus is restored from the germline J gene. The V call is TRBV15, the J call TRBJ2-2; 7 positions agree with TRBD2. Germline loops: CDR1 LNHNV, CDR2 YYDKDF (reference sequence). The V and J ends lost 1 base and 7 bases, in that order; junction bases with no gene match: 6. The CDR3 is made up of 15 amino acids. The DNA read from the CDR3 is TGTGCCACCAGCAGAGGTGTGGCTAGCGGCGGGGAG. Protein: CATSRGVASGGE. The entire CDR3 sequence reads CATSRGVASGGELFF.

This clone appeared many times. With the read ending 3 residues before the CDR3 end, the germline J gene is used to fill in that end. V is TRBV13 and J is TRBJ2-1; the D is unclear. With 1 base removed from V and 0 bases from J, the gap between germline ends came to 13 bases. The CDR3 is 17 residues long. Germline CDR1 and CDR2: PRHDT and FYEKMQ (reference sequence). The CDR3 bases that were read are TGTGCCAGCAGCTTAGCGGTAGGGTTAGGCTCCTACAATGAG. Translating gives CASSLAVGLGSYNE. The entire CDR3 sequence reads CASSLAVGLGSYNEQFF.

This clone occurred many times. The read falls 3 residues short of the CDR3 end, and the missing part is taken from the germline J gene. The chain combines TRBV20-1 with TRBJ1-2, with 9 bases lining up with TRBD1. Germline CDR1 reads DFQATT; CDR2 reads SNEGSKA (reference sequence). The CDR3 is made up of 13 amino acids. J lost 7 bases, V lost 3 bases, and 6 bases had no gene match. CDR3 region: CSARSGQGGGYTF. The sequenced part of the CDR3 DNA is TGCAGTGCTAGGTCGGGACAGGGTGGTGGC.

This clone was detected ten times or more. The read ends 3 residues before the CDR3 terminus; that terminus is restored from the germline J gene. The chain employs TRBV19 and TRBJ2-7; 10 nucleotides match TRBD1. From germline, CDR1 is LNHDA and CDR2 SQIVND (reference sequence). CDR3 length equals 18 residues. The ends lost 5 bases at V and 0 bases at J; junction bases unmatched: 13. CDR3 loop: CASSPRGQGRTSSYEQYF. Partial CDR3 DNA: TGTGCCAGTAGTCCTAGGGGACAGGGGCGAACGAGCTCCTACGAG.

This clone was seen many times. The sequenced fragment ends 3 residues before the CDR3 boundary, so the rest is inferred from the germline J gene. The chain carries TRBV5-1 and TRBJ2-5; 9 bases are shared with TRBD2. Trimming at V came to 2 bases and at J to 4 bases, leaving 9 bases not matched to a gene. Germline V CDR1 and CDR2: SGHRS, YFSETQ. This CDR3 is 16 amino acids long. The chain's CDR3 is CASSLAGGSWGETQYF. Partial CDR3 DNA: TGCGCCAGCAGCTTAGCGGGAGGCAGCTGGGGAGAGACC.

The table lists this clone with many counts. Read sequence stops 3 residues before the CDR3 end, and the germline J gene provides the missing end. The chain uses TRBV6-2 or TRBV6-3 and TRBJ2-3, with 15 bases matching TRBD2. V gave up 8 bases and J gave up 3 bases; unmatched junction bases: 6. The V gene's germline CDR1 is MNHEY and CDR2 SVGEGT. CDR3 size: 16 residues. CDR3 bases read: TGTGCCAGCCGTAAGGGGACTAGCGGGAGGACAGATACG. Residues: CASRKGTSGRTDT. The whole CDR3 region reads CASRKGTSGRTDTQYF.

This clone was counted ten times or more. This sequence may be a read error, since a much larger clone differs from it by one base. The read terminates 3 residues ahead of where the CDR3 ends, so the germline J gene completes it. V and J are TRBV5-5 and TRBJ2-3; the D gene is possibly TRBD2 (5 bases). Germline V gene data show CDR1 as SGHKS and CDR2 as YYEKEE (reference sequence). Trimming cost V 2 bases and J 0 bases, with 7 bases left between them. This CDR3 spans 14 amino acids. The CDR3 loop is CASSFGGSTDTQYF. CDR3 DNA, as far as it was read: TGTGCCAGCAGCTTTGGCGGGAGCACAGATACG.